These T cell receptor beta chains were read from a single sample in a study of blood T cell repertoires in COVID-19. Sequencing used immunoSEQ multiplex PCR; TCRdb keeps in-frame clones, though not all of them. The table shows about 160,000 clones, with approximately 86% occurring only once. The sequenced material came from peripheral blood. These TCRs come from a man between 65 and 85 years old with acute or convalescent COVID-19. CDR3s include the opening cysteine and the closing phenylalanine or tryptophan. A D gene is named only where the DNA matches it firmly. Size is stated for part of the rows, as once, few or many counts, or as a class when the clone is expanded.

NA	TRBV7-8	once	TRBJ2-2	TGTGCCAGCACCGCCCTCCCCGGGTACGCCGGGGAGCTGTTTTTT	CASTALPGYAGELFF
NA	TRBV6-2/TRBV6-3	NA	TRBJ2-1	TGTGCCAGCAGTTACTCGGTACAGTATGAGCAGTTCTTC	CASSYSVQYEQFF
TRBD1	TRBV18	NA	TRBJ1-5	TGTGCCAGCTCACCCTCCGACAGGGGGCTAAATCAGCCCCAGCATTTT	CASSPSDRGLNQPQHF
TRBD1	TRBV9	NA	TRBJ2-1	TGTGCCAGCAGCGTAGTAGGGACAGGGTTCTACAATGAGCAGTTCTTC	CASSVVGTGFYNEQFF
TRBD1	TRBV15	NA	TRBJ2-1	TGTGCCACCAGCAGAGGGACAGGGGAGCAGTTCTTC	CATSRGTGEQFF
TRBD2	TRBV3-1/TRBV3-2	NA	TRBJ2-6	TGTGCCAGCAGCCAAGAAGGCCTAGCGGCTGGGGCCAACGTCCTGACTTTC	CASSQEGLAAGANVLTF
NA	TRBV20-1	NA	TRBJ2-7	TGCAGTGCTAGTAGGCGGCTAGCGTCCTACGAGCAGTACTTC	CSASRRLASYEQYF
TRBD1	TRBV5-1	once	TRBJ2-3	TGCGCCAGCAGCTTCACAGGGGACACAGATACGCAGTATTTT	CASSFTGDTDTQYF
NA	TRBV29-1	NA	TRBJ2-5	TGCAGCGTTCCAGGGGAGGAGACCCAGTACTTC	CSVPGEETQYF
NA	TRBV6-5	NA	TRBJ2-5	TGTGCCAGCAGTTACTTCAACCTTCCGACTGAGACCCAGTACTTC	CASSYFNLPTETQYF
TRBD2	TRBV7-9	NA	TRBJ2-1	TGTGCCAGCAGCTTAGTGCTAGCGGGAGACGATGAGCAGTTCTTC	CASSLVLAGDDEQFF
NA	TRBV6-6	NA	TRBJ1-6	TGTGCCAGCAGTCTGACAGGCCACTCCTATAATTCACCCCTCCACTTT	CASSLTGHSYNSPLHF
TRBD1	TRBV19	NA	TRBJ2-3	TGTGCCAGTAAACCCGACAGGGGGCATGGAGATACGCAGTATTTT	CASKPDRGHGDTQYF
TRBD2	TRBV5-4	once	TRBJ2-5	TGTGCCAGCAGCCCCCGGGGTTCAACAGCGGGAGGTGGGAAGACCCAGTACTTC	CASSPRGSTAGGGKTQYF
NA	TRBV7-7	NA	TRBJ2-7	TGTGCTAGCAGCTTGGGGCAGGTGAACGAGCAGTACTTC	CASSLGQVNEQYF
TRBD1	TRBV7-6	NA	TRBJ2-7	TGTGCCAGCAGCTTAGGCCTCGGGACAGGGGGCTACGAGCAGTACTTC	CASSLGLGTGGYEQYF
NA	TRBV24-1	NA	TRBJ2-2	TGTGCCACCAGTGATCCAGGGACTGCCGGGGAGCTGTTTTTT	CATSDPGTAGELFF
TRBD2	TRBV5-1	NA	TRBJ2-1	TGCGCCAGCAGCCTGGGACTAGCGGGAGCCACCTACAATGAGCAGTTCTTC	CASSLGLAGATYNEQFF
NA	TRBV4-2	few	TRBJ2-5	TGTGCCAGCAGCCAAGATCCGGGACAAGAGACCCAGTACTTC	CASSQDPGQETQYF
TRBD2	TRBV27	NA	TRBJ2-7	TGTGCCAGCAGTCGTTGGACTAGCGGGAGCTCCTACGAGCAGTACTTC	CASSRWTSGSSYEQYF
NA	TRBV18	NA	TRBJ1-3	TGTGCCAGCTCACCATCGAGGGCTGGAAACACCATATATTTT	CASSPSRAGNTIYF
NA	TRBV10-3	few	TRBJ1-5	TGTGCCATCAGTGGGACAGATAGCAATCAGCCCCAGCATTTT	CAISGTDSNQPQHF
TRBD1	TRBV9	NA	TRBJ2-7	TGTGCCAGCAGCGTGCTCCCGGGACAGGGGTACGACGAGCAGTACTTC	CASSVLPGQGYDEQYF
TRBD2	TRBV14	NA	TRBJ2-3	TGTGCCAGCAGCCAAGATACCCCGGGAGGGGGCACAGATACGCAGTATTTT	CASSQDTPGGGTDTQYF
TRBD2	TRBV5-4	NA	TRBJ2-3	TGTGCCAGCAGCGTTAGCGGGAGCGTAGATACGCAGTATTTT	CASSVSGSVDTQYF